This TCR beta chain was recovered during a study of blood T cells in healthy people across ages. This clonotype was detected many times. The CDR3 covers 15 residues. Germline V gene data show CDR1 as DFQATT and CDR2 as SNEGSKA (reference sequence). PCR was performed a second time for about 6 to 12 cycles using a sample-barcoded 5' primer and a J-beta primer mix. MiXCR, applied by TCRdb to the 5' RACE reads, yields one record per CDR3 protein. Here the sample spans roughly 640,000 distinct CDR3 sequences, roughly 30% being singletons. The sample taken for sequencing was blood. The rearrangement joins TRBV20-1 to TRBJ2-5; 9 nucleotides match TRBD2. The clonotype comes from a woman aged 80 or older in good health. The DNA for the CDR3 is TGCAGCGGCGTGGGGCGGGGGGGCAGTCAAGAGACCCAGTACTTC. Translation gives CSGVGRGGSQETQYF.